Listed below are T cell receptor beta chains from one sample, sequenced in a study of blood T cell repertoires in COVID-19. The repertoire was sequenced with immunoSEQ multiplex PCR; TCRdb's copy has only in-frame clones and lacks some. The table lists around 140,000 clones, more than 65% of them singletons. Specimen: peripheral blood. The receptors were sampled from a man aged 55-75 years with active or convalescent COVID-19. The conserved cysteine and the conserved F or W are not part of the CDR3 here.

V	J	CDR3
TRBV18	TRBJ1-4	ASSPGDRVGEKLF
TRBV6-5	TRBJ1-1	ASSYGQLNTEAF
TRBV6-1	TRBJ1-4	ASSEVPFGEFGKGLF
TRBV6-2/TRBV6-3	TRBJ2-1	ASSSRTSGRVNYNEQF
TRBV4-3	TRBJ2-5	ASSQTSGGSETQY
TRBV29-1	TRBJ1-5	SVGGKQGPSGPQH
TRBV30	TRBJ1-2	AWNLRGSGGGYT
TRBV1	TRBJ1-2	TSSQGVNSNYGYT
TRBV4-3	TRBJ2-1	ASSQDGGDSYNEQF
TRBV12-5	TRBJ2-2	ASGQHRANTGELF
TRBV11-3	TRBJ2-1	ASSSRAGNRGNEQF
TRBV9	TRBJ2-1	ASSEGTSGGPYNEQF
TRBV7-2	TRBJ1-5	ASVLQGAEQPQH
TRBV30	TRBJ2-2	ARDGDRGLQGGELF
TRBV7-2	TRBJ1-4	ASSLDRINEKLF
TRBV19	TRBJ1-1	ASTPGTGNTEAF
TRBV6-5	TRBJ2-7	ASFLGVRGYEQY
TRBV5-1	TRBJ2-2	ASRRLGGTGELF
TRBV6-5	TRBJ1-2	ASIKTGGPVRGYT
TRBV6-2/TRBV6-3	TRBJ1-5	ASSSPPGSRNQPQH
TRBV6-5	TRBJ1-2	ASHTEDPGGNGYT
TRBV5-1	TRBJ2-2	ASSPIGTVGGELF
TRBV11-2	TRBJ2-6	ASSPGTAGANVLT
TRBV2	TRBJ2-3	ASSEVWQNTDTQY
TRBV7-9	TRBJ2-1	ASSLRDRVLDEQF
TRBV30	TRBJ1-5	AWSTGGPQPQH
TRBV6-2/TRBV6-3	TRBJ2-4	ASSYSLAKNIQY
TRBV24-1	TRBJ2-1	ATSDYRNNEQF
TRBV18	TRBJ2-1	ASSPGLGNEQF
TRBV10-2	TRBJ2-5	ASRETGAAETQY
TRBV7-2	TRBJ1-4	ASRQTGTGNEKLF
TRBV29-1	TRBJ1-1	SERRTGRTEAF
TRBV20-1	TRBJ2-3	SASPADTQY
TRBV6-5	TRBJ2-5	ASSLRGETQY
TRBV5-1	TRBJ1-2	ASSGGTVYGYT
TRBV7-9	TRBJ1-5	ASSHAGEQPQH
TRBV3-1/TRBV3-2	TRBJ2-2	ASSQGPVTNTGELF